Each of the 31 T cell receptor beta chains below was sequenced from the same sample in a study of blood T cell repertoires in COVID-19. The assay was immunoSEQ multiplex PCR, and TCRdb's table has in-frame clones only and misses some. Found here are 50,000 to 60,000 clones, approximately 86% of them singletons; the top ten hold over 15%. The sequenced sample consisted of peripheral blood. These TCRs come from a man aged 35 to 55 with acute or convalescent COVID-19.

The V call is TRBV9, the J call TRBJ1-4; 8 nucleotides line up with TRBD1. CDR1 is SGDLS and CDR2 is YYNGEE in the germline V gene. Trimming took 4 bases from V and 5 from J; bases not matched to a gene: 7. The CDR3 spans 15 residues. The CDR3 DNA reads TGTGCCAGCAGCTCATCGACAGGGGACAATGAAAAACTGTTTTTT. This sequence encodes CASSSSTGDNEKLFF. Supplemented by reference TRBV9 and TRBJ1-4, the full variable domain reads DSGVTQTPKHLITATGQRVTLRCSPRSGDLSVYWYQQSLDQGLQFLIQYYNGEERAKGNILERFSAQQFPDLHSELNLSSLELGDSALYFCASSSSTGDNEKLFFGSGTQLSVL.

This chain uses TRBV6-4 with TRBJ2-3; D unclear. Trimming removed 3 bases from V and 2 bases from J, with 9 bases in between. This CDR3 has 14 amino acids. Germline lookup yields CDR1 MRHNA and CDR2 SNTAGT. This CDR3 is CASSDELYTDTQYF. Written as DNA, the CDR3 is TGTGCCAGCAGTGATGAGCTCTACACAGATACGCAGTATTTT.

The V gene is TRBV5-1, the J gene TRBJ1-1; no firm D call. CDR1 is SGHRS and CDR2 is YFSETQ in the germline V gene. Trimming took 4 bases from V and 1 from J, leaving 8 bases between them. The CDR3 has 13 residues. The chain's CDR3 is CASSREENTEAFF. CDR3 coding DNA: TGCGCCAGCAGCCGGGAAGAGAACACTGAAGCTTTCTTT.

This clone was detected once. This chain uses TRBV5-1 with TRBJ1-1, with D possibly being TRBD1 (5 bases). The V end lost 2 bases, the J end lost 3 bases, and 11 bases lay between the germline ends. The CDR3 contains 14 residues. From germline, CDR1 is SGHRS and CDR2 YFSETQ. The CDR3 loop reads CASSLQAQHTEAFF. The CDR3 nucleotides are TGCGCCAGCAGCTTACAGGCGCAGCACACTGAAGCTTTCTTT.

The gene calls are TRBV18 and TRBJ1-4; no clear D gene. Germline lookup yields CDR1 KGHSH and CDR2 LQKENI. The CDR3 contains 14 residues. V lost 2 bases and J 7 bases, leaving 11 bases between the germline ends. In DNA, the CDR3 is TGTGCCAGCTCACCAAATAGTCGGGGTGAAAAACTGTTTTTT. It codes for CASSPNSRGEKLFF.

The chain employs TRBV2 and TRBJ1-3; 7 bases align to TRBD1. V gave up 4 bases and J gave up 6 bases; unmatched junction bases: 3. This CDR3 has 13 residues. Germline V lookup: CDR1 SNHLY, CDR2 FYNNEI. The CDR3: CASSGGTANTIYF. The CDR3 DNA follows: TGTGCCAGCAGTGGGGGGACAGCAAACACCATATATTTT.

J is TRBJ1-2 and V is TRBV19; D is undetermined. The CDR3 length is 15 residues. Germline values: CDR1 LNHDA, CDR2 SQIVND (reference sequence). V lost 0 bases to trimming and J lost 0 bases, with 8 bases between them. The CDR3 DNA reads as TGTGCCAGTAGTATAGATCGGAGGGCTAACTATGGCTACACCTTC. It yields the protein CASSIDRRANYGYTF.

The chain links TRBV6-5 to TRBJ1-4; D remains unclear. With 7 bases removed from V and 8 bases from J, the gap between germline ends came to 20 bases. The CDR3 contains 15 residues. Germline CDR1 is MNHEY and CDR2 is SVGAGI. The DNA of the CDR3 is TGTGCCAGCATGAGGTTAGAAACCGATCACGAAAAACTGTTTTTT. As protein: CASMRLETDHEKLFF.

The genes are TRBV7-9 and TRBJ1-5; TRBD1 might be the D (5 bases). CDR1 is SEHNR, CDR2 FQNEAQ, per germline (reference sequence). The CDR3 covers 14 residues. Trimming pared 3 bases from V and 7 bases from J, leaving 13 bases between. In nucleotides, the CDR3 is TGTGCCAGCAGCTTTGCAGGGTTTGGGCAGCCCCAGCATTTT. Its protein is CASSFAGFGQPQHF.

V usage is TRBV5-1 and J usage is TRBJ2-1; 8 bases map to TRBD1. Looked up from germline, CDR1 is SGHRS and CDR2 is YFSETQ. There are 15 residues in the CDR3. The trim removed 4 bases at V and 7 bases at J, leaving 10 bases unmatched. CDR3 sequence (DNA): TGCGCCAGCAGCATTGGACAGGGAGCCTTGAATGAGCAGTTCTTC. Translation gives CASSIGQGALNEQFF.

The chain has TRBV10-3 and TRBJ1-5; 8 nucleotides match TRBD1. V trimming: 6 bases; J trimming: 3 bases; junction bases outside the gene matches: 4. This CDR3 region has 14 residues. Germline V gene data show CDR1 as ENHRY and CDR2 as SYGVKD. The CDR3 loop reads CAIRPGGINQPQHF. The CDR3 DNA is TGTGCCATCAGGCCAGGGGGCATCAATCAGCCCCAGCATTTT.

The genes are TRBV18 and TRBJ2-2, with D possibly TRBD1 on 5 matching bases. The length of the CDR3 is 16 residues. CDR1 is KGHSH and CDR2 is LQKENI in the germline V gene. The ends were cut back, 1 base at V and 0 bases at J, with 9 bases in the middle. CDR3 in amino acids: CASSPQGSSNTGELFF. CDR3 nucleotides: TGTGCCAGCTCACCACAGGGGTCTTCGAACACCGGGGAGCTGTTTTTT.

The chain recombines TRBV10-3 with TRBJ2-4; perhaps TRBD2 as D (5 bases). V lost 4 bases to trimming and J lost 9 bases, with 10 bases between them. This CDR3 contains 12 residues. Germline V lookup: CDR1 ENHRY, CDR2 SYGVKD. CDR3 region: CAISGPEGIQYF. Written as DNA, the CDR3 is TGTGCCATCAGTGGGCCCGAGGGCATTCAGTACTTC.

Sample share makes this clone medium-sized. The V call is TRBV19, the J call TRBJ1-5, with D possibly being TRBD1 (5 bases). This CDR3 contains 15 residues. Germline lookup yields CDR1 LNHDA and CDR2 SQIVND (reference sequence). V lost 3 bases, J lost 6 bases, and 15 bases lay in between. DNA for the CDR3: TGTGCCAGTAGTATGTTACGGGGGGTCGTTCAGCCCCAGCATTTT. This codes for CASSMLRGVVQPQHF.

The chain links TRBV3-1 (or the pseudogene TRBV3-2) to TRBJ2-1, with D possibly matching TRBD1 (5 bases). Deletions cut 4 bases from V and 8 bases from J, with 15 bases between. Germline values: CDR1 LGHDT, CDR2 YNNKEL (reference sequence). The CDR3 length is 14 residues. The CDR3 DNA reads TGTGCCAGCAGCCCGCAACCCTCAGGGTATGAGCAGTTCTTC. Its translation: CASSPQPSGYEQFF.

The chain combines TRBV5-1 with TRBJ2-5; 8 bases agree with TRBD1. The CDR3 spans 15 residues. J was trimmed by 1 base and V by 2 bases; bases with no gene match: 4. The germline V gene has CDR1 SGHRS and CDR2 YFSETQ. The CDR3 nucleotides are TGCGCCAGCAGCTTCGGGACAGGTCCCCAAGAGACCCAGTACTTC. Translated: CASSFGTGPQETQYF.

The chain carries TRBV6-5 and TRBJ2-3, with a possible D match to TRBD2 (6 bases). This CDR3 region has 12 residues. Trimming removed 6 bases at V and 4 bases at J, with 8 bases between. Germline CDR1 reads MNHEY; CDR2 reads SVGAGI. CDR3 amino acids: CASSPGADTQYF. CDR3 bases: TGTGCCAGCAGCCCGGGGGCAGATACGCAGTATTTT.

The chain has TRBV7-2 and TRBJ2-7, with a tentative D call TRBD2 (6 bases). V was trimmed by 1 base and J by 7 bases, leaving 17 bases between them. Germline V CDR1 and CDR2: SGHTA, FQGNSA. This CDR3 spans 15 amino acids. The CDR3 DNA sequence: TGTGCCAGCAGCTTAGACGGAGGGCGGTACGGGGAGCAGTACTTC. This sequence encodes CASSLDGGRYGEQYF.

J is TRBJ1-3 and V is TRBV2, with D tentatively TRBD1 (5 bases). Looked up from germline, CDR1 is SNHLY and CDR2 is FYNNEI. CDR3 length equals 12 residues. V dropped 8 bases and J dropped 1 base, with 6 bases sitting between them. The CDR3 DNA follows: TGTGCCAGCTCAGGGTCTGGAAACACCATATATTTT. Translating it yields CASSGSGNTIYF.

The rearrangement links TRBV27 to TRBJ2-7; TRBD1 is a possible D gene (6 bases). V shed 8 bases and J shed 5 bases, with 19 bases lying between them. Germline assignment: CDR1 MNHEY and CDR2 SMNVEV (reference sequence). The CDR3 loop spans 14 amino acids. CDR3: CASCNEDSCHEQYV. Here the CDR3 DNA reads TGTGCCAGCTGCAACGAGGACAGTTGCCACGAGCAGTACGTC.

The rearrangement uses TRBV6-4 and TRBJ2-1; 9 bases align to TRBD2. This CDR3 contains 16 residues. Germline-derived CDR1 and CDR2 are MRHNA and SNTAGT. The J segment lost 0 bases and the V segment lost 3 bases, leaving 3 bases of the junction unmatched. CDR3 residues: CASSDFSGSSYNEQFF. CDR3 DNA sequence: TGTGCCAGCAGTGATTTTAGCGGGAGCTCCTACAATGAGCAGTTCTTC.

V is TRBV10-2 and J is TRBJ1-5; 10 bases map to TRBD1. The germline V gene has CDR1 WSHSY and CDR2 SAAADI. V shed 5 bases, J shed 8 bases, and the junction held 12 bases outside the gene matches. This CDR3 contains 16 residues. CDR3 bases: TGCGCCAGCAGTCCGGGACAGGGGCGATTGGAAAAGCCCCAGCATTTT. This sequence encodes CASSPGQGRLEKPQHF.

The chain recombines TRBV10-1 with TRBJ1-1; TRBD1 matches at 7 bases. CDR1 is WNHNN, CDR2 SYGVQD, per germline (reference sequence). The ends lost 3 bases at V and 8 bases at J; junction bases unmatched: 6. The CDR3 is 13 residues long. The CDR3 reads CASSDRRGQEAFF. The CDR3 DNA reads TGCGCCAGCAGTGATCGGAGGGGGCAAGAAGCTTTCTTT.

The genes are TRBV19 and TRBJ1-1, with 8 nucleotides matching TRBD1. The CDR3 has 15 residues. The germline V gene has CDR1 LNHDA and CDR2 SQIVND (reference sequence). V shed 3 bases and J 7 bases; nucleotides not matched to a gene: 10. CDR3 DNA: TGTGCCAGTAGTATTTTGGGGGACAGGAAAAGTGAAGCTTTCTTT. Translated: CASSILGDRKSEAFF.

The chain couples TRBV5-1 to TRBJ2-5, with D perhaps matching TRBD1 (5 bases). Per the germline V gene, CDR1 is SGHRS and CDR2 is YFSETQ. The CDR3 is 15 amino acids. The V gene lost 4 bases and the J gene lost 2 bases, with 15 bases spanning the gap. CDR3 in amino acids: CASSPGAGSQETQYF. CDR3 bases: TGCGCCAGCAGCCCCGGAGCAGGGTCACAAGAGACCCAGTACTTC.

The genes are TRBV5-1 and TRBJ2-1, with D unresolved. Looked up from germline, CDR1 is SGHRS and CDR2 is YFSETQ. The V and J ends lost 0 bases and 7 bases respectively, with 11 bases between them. The CDR3 runs 14 residues. DNA of the CDR3: TGCGCCAGCAGCTTGGGGGCAGGCTCGAATGAGCAGTTCTTC. This encodes CASSLGAGSNEQFF. Filled out from reference TRBV5-1 and TRBJ2-1, the complete variable domain reads KAGVTQTPRYLIKTRGQQVTLSCSPISGHRSVSWYQQTPGQGLQFLFEYFSETQRNKGNFPGRFSGRQFSNSRSEMNVSTLELGDSALYLCASSLGAGSNEQFFGPGTRLTVL.

This clone appeared once. The chain combines TRBV18 with TRBJ1-4; unclear D gene. This CDR3 spans 14 amino acids. CDR1 is KGHSH, CDR2 LQKENI, per germline. V gave up 4 bases and J gave up 0 bases, with 6 bases separating them. Here the CDR3 reads CASSLRATNEKLFF. The DNA for the CDR3 is TGTGCCAGCTCACTACGGGCAACTAATGAAAAACTGTTTTTT.

This clone was found once. The chain uses TRBV10-2 and TRBJ2-7; D perhaps matches TRBD2 (6 bases). The V end was cut by 3 bases, the J end by 7 bases, with 16 bases between. CDR1 WSHSY and CDR2 SAAADI come from the germline V gene. This CDR3 is built from 14 residues. The CDR3 loop reads CASSDGTRALEQYF. The CDR3 DNA follows: TGCGCCAGCAGTGACGGGACTCGGGCCCTGGAGCAGTACTTC.

This clone was seen just once. V gene TRBV2 combines with J gene TRBJ1-6, with D maybe TRBD1 (6 bases). Germline CDR1 and CDR2: SNHLY and FYNNEI. Trimming cost V 7 bases and J 2 bases, with 12 bases left between them. CDR3 length: 15 residues. The CDR3 nucleotides read TGTGCCAGCAAGGGGGGGGGTGCCTATAATTCACCCCTCCACTTT. This codes for CASKGGGAYNSPLHF.

This clone has a single count. J is TRBJ1-4 and V is TRBV19; tentative D call: TRBD1 (5 bases). The CDR3 contains 18 residues. Deletions cut 5 bases from V and 3 bases from J, with 22 bases between. Germline V gives CDR1 LNHDA, CDR2 SQIVND (reference sequence). CDR3 residues: CASSRGIAYKKANEKLFF. In DNA, the CDR3 is TGTGCCAGTAGTCGGGGGATCGCATACAAGAAGGCTAATGAAAAACTGTTTTTT. The full variable domain, in which reference TRBV19 and TRBJ1-4 provide the parts outside the CDR3, is DGGITQSPKYLFRKEGQNVTLSCEQNLNHDAMYWYRQDPGQGLRLIYYSQIVNDFQKGDIAEGYSVSREKKESFPLTVTSAQKNPTAFYLCASSRGIAYKKANEKLFFGSGTQLSVL.

The CDR3: CASSTRTGGRGYTF. CDR3 nucleotide sequence: TGTGCCAGTAGTACTCGGACAGGGGGACGGGGCTACACCTTC. V is TRBV19 and J is TRBJ1-2, with TRBD1 matching 10 bases. The V and J ends lost 4 bases and 8 bases, in that order; junction bases with no gene match: 7. The CDR3 contains 14 residues. The germline V gene has CDR1 LNHDA and CDR2 SQIVND (reference sequence).